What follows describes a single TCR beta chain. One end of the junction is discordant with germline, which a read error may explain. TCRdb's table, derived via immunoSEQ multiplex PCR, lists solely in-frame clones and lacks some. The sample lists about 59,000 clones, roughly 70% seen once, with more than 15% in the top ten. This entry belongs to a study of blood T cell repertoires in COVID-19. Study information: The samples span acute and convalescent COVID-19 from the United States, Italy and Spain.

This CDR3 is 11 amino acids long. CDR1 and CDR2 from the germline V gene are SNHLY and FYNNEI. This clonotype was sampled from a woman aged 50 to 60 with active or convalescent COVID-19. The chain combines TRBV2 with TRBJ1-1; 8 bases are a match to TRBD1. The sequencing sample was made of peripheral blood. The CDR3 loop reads CASSDRTGIIF. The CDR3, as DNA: TGTGCCAGCAGTGATCGGACAGGGATAATCTTT.